This T cell receptor beta chain was identified during a study of human T cells and chemical hapten exposure. Turning to the study itself: Upper inner arm skin measuring approximately 2 cm by approximately 2 cm received 2% DPC for sensitization. The scalp of each patient received a weekly diphenylcyclopropenone dose for the full roughly 25-week study.

General study points: Controls formed significantly fewer large CDR3 similarity clusters than expanded TCRs did.

Turning to this clonotype: The antigen is undetermined.

Time point reported: pre-sensitization, week 0. Treatment given: therapeutic diphenylcyclopropenone sensitization with weekly scalp DPC. Individual cDNA molecules (in the library) carried attached unique molecular identifiers. Each CDR3 protein gets one entry after TCRdb re-called the RACE reads with MiXCR. The data show a few hundred thousand distinct CDR3 sequences, over 7.5% seen once. The specimen was whole blood, collected in connection with sensitization to the hapten diphenylcyclopropenone (DPC). The source of this sequence is a man between 18 and 29 years old with alopecia areata. Some clones in this sample may be carry-over from other donors' samples.

The DNA for the CDR3 is TGCAGTGCTAGAGACTCGACAGGGTCCGATACGCAGTATTTT. Encoded protein: CSARDSTGSDTQYF. The rearrangement links TRBV20-1 to TRBJ2-3; 7 bases line up with TRBD1. Germline values: CDR1 DFQATT, CDR2 SNEGSKA (reference sequence). Unmatched junction bases numbered 6, after V lost 0 bases and J lost 6 bases. The CDR3 contains 14 residues.